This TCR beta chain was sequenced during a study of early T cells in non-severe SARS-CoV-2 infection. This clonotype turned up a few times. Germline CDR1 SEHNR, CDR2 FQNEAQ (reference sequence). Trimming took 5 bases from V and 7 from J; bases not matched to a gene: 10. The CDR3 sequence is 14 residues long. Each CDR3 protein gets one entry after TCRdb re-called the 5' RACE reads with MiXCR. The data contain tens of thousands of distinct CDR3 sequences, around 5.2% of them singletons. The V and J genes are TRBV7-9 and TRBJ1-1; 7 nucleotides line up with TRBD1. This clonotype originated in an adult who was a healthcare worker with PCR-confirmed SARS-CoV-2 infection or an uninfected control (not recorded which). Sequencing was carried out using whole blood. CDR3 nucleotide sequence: TGTGCCAGCAGCCCCCGACAGGGTAGGGATGAAGCTTTCTTT. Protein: CASSPRQGRDEAFF.